This T cell receptor (beta chain) was captured by sequencing in a study of blood T cells in healthy people across ages. Study-wide results and limits: Both naive CD4+ cell counts and diversity were greater in long-lived donors than in aged donors.

The CDR3 is made up of 17 amino acids. V lost 2 bases and J 0 bases, leaving 13 bases between the germline ends. In germline, CDR1 is LGHNA, CDR2 YSLEER. To note about this clonotype: What it recognizes is unknown.

Every participating donor contributed roughly 10 milliliters of peripheral blood through a draw. A sample-barcoded 5' primer and a J-beta primer mix were used in a second PCR of roughly 6 to 12 cycles. TCRdb reprocessed the 5' RACE reads with MiXCR, giving one entry per CDR3 protein. The sample yields roughly 700,000 distinct CDR3 sequences, around 49% seen once. The chain is built from TRBV4-3 and TRBJ1-4; tentatively, D is TRBD1 (5 bases). The specimen was blood. The clonotype comes from a woman aged 55 to 70 in good health. As DNA, the CDR3 is TGCGCCAGCAGCCAAACCCCACAGGCCGCAACTAATGAAAAACTGTTTTTT. It yields the protein CASSQTPQAATNEKLFF.